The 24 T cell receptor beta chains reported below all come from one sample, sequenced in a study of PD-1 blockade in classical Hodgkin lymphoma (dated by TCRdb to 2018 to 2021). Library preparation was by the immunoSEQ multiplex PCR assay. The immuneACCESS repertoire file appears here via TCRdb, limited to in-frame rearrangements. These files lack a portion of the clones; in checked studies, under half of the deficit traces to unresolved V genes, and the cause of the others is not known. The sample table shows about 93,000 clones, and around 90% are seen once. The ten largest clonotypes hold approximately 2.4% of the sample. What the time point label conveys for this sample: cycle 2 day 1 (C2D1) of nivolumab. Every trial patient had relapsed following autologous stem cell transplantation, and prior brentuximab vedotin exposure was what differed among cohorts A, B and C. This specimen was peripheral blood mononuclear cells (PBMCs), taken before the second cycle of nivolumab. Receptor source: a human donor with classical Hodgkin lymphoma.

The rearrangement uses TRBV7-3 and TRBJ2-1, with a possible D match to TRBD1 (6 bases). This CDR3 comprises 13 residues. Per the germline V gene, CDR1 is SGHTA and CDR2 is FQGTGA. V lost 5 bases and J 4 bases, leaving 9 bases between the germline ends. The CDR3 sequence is CASSQGQYNEQFF. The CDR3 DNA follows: TGTGCCAGCAGCCAAGGACAGTACAATGAGCAGTTCTTC.

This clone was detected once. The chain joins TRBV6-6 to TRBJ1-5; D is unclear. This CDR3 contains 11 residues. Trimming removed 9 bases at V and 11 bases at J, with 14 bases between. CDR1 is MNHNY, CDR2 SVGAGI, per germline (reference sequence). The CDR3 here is CASMSALTQHF. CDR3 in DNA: TGTGCCAGTATGTCTGCGTTGACCCAGCATTTT.

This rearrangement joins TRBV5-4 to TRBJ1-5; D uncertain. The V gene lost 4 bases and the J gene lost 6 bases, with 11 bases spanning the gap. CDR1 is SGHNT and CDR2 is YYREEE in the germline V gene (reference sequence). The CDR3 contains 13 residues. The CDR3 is CASSPGLGQPQHF. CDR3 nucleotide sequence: TGTGCCAGCAGCCCAGGACTGGGTCAGCCCCAGCATTTT. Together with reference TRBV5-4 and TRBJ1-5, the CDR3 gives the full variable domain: ETGVTQSPTHLIKTRGQQVTLRCSSQSGHNTVSWYQQALGQGPQFIFQYYREEENGRGNFPPRFSGLQFPNYSSELNVNALELDDSALYLCASSPGLGQPQHFGDGTRLSIL.

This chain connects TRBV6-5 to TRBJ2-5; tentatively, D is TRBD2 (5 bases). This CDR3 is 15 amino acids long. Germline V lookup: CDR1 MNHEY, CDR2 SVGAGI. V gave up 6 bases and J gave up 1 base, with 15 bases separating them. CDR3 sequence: CASSPRVSGQETQYF. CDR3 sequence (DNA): TGTGCCAGCAGCCCGCGGGTATCTGGCCAAGAGACCCAGTACTTC.

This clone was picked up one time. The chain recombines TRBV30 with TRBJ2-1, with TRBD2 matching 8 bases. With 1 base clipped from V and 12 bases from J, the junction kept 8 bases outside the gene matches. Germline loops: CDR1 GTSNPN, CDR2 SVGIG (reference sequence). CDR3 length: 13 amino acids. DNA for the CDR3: TGTGCCTGGAGTGCCTGGCGGGAGGCTGGGCAGTTCTTC. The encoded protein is CAWSAWREAGQFF.

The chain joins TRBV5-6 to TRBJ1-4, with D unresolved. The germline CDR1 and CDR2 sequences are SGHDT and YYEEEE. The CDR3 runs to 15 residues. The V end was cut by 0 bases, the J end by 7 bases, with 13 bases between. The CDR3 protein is CASSLADWSGEKLFF. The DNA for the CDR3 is TGTGCCAGCAGCTTGGCCGATTGGTCAGGTGAAAAACTGTTTTTT.

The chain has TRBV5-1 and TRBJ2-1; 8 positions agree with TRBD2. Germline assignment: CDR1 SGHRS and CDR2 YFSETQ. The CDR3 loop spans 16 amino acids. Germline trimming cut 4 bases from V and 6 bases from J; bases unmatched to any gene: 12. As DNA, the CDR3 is TGCGCCAGCAGCCGTCCACCGGGACTAGGGAGCAATGAGCAGTTCTTC. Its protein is CASSRPPGLGSNEQFF.

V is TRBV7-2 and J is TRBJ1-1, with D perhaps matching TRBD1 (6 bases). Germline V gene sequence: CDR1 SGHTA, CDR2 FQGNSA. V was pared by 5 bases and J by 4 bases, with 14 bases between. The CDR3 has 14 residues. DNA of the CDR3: TGTGCCAGCAGCCCGGGAAGGGGGAGCACTGAAGCTTTCTTT. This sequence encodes CASSPGRGSTEAFF.

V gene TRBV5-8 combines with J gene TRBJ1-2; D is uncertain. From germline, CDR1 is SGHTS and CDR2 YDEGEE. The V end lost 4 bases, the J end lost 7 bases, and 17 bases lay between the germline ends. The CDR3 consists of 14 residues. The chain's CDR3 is CASSPPPAPAGYTF. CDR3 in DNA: TGTGCCAGCAGCCCCCCCCCGGCCCCCGCTGGCTACACCTTC.

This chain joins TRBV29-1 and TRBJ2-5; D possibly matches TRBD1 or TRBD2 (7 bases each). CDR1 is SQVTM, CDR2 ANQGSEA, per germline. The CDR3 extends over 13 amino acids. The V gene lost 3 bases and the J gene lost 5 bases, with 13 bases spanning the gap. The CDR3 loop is CSVDGQGGETQYF. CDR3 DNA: TGCAGCGTTGATGGGCAGGGGGGGGAGACCCAGTACTTC.

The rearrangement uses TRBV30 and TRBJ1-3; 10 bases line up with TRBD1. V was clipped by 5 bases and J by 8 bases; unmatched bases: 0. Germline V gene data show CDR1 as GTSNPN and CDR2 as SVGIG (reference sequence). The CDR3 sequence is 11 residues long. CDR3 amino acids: CAWGQGDTIYF. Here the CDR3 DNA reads TGTGCCTGGGGACAGGGGGACACCATATATTTT.

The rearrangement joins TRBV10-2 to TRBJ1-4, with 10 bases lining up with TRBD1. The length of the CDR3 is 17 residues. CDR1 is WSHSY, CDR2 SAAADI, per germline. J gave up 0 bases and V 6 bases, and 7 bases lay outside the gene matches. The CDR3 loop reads CASSPRDRGPTNEKLFF. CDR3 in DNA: TGCGCCAGCAGCCCCCGGGACAGGGGCCCAACTAATGAAAAACTGTTTTTT.

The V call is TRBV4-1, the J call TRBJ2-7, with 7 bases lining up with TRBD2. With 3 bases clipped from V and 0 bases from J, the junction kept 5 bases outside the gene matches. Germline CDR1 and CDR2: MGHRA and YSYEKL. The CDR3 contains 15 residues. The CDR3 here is CASSHLGRGSYEQYF. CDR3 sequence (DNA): TGCGCCAGCAGCCATCTGGGGAGGGGCTCCTACGAGCAGTACTTC.

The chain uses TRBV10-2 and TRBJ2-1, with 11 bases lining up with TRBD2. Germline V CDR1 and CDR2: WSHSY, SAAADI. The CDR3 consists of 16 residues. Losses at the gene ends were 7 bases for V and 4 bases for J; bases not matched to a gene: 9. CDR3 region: CASKHLAGGNYNEQFF. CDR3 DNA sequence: TGCGCCAGCAAGCACCTAGCGGGAGGTAATTACAATGAGCAGTTCTTC.

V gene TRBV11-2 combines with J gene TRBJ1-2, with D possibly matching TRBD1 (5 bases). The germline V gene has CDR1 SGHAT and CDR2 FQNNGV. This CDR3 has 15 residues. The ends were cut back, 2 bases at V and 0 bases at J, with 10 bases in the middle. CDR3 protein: CASSLSGLSNYGYTF. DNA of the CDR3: TGTGCCAGCAGCTTATCAGGGCTTTCTAACTATGGCTACACCTTC.

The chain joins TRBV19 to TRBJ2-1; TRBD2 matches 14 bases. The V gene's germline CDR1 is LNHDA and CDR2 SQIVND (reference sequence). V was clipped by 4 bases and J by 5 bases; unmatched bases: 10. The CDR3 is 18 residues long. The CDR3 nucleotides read TGTGCCAGTAGTACTAACAGACTAGCGGGAGGGCCAAACAATGAGCAGTTCTTC. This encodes CASSTNRLAGGPNNEQFF.

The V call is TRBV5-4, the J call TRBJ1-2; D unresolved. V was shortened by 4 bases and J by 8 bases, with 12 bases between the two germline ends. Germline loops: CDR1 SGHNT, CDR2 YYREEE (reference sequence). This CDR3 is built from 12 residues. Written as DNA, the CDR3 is TGTGCCAGCAGCGCAGCATCGAAGGGCTACACCTTC. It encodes CASSAASKGYTF.

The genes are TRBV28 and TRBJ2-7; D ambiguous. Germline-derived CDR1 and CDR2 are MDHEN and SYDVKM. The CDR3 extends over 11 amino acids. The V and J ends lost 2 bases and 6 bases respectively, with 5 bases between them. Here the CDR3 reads CASSLVREQYF. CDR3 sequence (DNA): TGTGCCAGCAGTTTAGTGCGCGAGCAGTACTTC.

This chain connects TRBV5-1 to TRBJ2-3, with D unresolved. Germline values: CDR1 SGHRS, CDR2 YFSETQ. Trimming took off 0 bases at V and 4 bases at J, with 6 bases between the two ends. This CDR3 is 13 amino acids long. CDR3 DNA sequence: TGCGCCAGCAGCTTGGGGGAAGCAGATACGCAGTATTTT. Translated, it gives CASSLGEADTQYF.

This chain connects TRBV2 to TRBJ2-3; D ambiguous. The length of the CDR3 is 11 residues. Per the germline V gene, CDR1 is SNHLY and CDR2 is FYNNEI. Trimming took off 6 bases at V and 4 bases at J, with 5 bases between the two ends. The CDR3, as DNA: TGTGCCAGCAGGGAGTCAGATACGCAGTATTTT. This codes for CASRESDTQYF.

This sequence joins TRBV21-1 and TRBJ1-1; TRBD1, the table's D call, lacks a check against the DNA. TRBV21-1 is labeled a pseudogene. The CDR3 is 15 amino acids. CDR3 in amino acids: CASSKEDRGRTEAFF. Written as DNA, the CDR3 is TGTGCCAGCAGCAAAGAGGACAGGGGTAGGACTGAAGCTTTCTTT.

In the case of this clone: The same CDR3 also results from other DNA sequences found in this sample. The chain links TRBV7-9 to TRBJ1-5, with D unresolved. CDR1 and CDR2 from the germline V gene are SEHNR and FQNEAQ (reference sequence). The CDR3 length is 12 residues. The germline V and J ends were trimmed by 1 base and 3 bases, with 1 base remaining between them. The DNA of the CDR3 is TGTGCCAGCAGCTTAGACAATCAGCCCCAGCATTTT. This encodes CASSLDNQPQHF.

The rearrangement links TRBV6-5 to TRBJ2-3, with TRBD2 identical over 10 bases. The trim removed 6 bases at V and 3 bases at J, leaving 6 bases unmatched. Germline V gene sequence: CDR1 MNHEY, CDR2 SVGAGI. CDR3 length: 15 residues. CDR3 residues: CASRAAGGETDTQYF. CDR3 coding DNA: TGTGCCAGCAGAGCAGCGGGAGGGGAGACAGATACGCAGTATTTT.

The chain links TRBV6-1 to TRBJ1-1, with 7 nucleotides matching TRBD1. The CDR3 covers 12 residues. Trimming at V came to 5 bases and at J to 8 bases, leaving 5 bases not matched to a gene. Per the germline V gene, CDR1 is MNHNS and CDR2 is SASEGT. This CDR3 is CASSKDRREAFF. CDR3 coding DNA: TGTGCCAGCAGTAAGGACAGGAGAGAAGCTTTCTTT.